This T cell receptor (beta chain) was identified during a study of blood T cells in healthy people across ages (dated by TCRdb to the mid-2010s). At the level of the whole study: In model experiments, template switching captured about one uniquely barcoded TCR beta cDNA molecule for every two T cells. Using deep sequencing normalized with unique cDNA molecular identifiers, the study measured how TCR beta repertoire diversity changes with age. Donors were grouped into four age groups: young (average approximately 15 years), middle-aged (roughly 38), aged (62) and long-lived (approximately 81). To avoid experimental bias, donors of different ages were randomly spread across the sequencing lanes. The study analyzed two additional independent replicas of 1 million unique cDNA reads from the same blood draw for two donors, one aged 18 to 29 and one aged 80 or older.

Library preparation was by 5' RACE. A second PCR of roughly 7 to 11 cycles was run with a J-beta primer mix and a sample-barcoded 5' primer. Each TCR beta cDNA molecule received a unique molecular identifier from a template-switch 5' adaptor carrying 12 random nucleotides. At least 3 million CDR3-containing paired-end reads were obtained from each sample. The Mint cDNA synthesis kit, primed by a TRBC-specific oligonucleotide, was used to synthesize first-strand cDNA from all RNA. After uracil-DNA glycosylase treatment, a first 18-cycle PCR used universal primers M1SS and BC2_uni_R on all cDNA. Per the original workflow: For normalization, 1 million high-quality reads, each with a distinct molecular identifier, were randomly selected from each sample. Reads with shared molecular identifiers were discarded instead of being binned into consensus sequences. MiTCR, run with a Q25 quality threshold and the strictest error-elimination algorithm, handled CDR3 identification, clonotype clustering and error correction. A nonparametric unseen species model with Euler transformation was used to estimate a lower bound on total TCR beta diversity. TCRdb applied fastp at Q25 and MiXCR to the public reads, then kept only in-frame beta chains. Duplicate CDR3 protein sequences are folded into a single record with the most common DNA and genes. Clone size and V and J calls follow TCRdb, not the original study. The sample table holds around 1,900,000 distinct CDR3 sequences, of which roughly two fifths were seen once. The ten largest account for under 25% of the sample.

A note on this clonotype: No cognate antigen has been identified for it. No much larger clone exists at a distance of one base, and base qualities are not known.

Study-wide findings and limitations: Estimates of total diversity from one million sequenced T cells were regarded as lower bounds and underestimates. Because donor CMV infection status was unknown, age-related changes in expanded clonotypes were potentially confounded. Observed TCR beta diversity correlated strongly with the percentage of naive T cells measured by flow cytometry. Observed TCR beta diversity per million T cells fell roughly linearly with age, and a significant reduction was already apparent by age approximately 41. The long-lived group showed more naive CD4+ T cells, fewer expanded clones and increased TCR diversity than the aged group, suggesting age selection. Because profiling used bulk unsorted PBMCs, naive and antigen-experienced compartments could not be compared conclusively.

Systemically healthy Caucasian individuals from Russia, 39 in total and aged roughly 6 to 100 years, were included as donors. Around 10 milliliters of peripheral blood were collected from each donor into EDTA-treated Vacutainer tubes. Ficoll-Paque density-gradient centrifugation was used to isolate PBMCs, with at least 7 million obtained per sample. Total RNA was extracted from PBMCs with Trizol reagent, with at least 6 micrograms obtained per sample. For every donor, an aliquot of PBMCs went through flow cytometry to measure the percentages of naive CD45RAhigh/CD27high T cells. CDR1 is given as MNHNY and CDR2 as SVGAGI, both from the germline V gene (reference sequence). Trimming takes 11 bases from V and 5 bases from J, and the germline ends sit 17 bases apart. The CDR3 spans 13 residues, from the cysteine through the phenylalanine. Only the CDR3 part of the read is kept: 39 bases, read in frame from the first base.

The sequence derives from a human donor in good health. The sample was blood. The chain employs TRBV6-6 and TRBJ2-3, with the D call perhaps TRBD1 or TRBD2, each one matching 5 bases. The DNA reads TGTGCCGTAGAAAGCCGAGGGGAAGATACGCAGTATTTT. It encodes CAVESRGEDTQYF.